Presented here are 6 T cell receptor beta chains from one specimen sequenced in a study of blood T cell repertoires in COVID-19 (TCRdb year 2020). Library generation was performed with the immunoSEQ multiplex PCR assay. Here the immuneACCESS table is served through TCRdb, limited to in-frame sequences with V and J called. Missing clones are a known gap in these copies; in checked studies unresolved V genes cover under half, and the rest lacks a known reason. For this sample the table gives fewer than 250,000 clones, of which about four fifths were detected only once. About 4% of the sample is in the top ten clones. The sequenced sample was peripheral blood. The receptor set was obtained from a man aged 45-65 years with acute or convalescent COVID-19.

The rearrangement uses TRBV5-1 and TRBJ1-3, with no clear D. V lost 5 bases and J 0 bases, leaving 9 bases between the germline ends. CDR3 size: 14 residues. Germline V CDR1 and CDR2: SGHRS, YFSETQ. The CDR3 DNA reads TGCGCCAGCAGGAAGGAGTCCTCTGGAAACACCATATATTTT. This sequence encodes CASRKESSGNTIYF. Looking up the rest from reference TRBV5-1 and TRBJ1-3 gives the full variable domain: KAGVTQTPRYLIKTRGQQVTLSCSPISGHRSVSWYQQTPGQGLQFLFEYFSETQRNKGNFPGRFSGRQFSNSRSEMNVSTLELGDSALYLCASRKESSGNTIYFGEGSWLTVV.

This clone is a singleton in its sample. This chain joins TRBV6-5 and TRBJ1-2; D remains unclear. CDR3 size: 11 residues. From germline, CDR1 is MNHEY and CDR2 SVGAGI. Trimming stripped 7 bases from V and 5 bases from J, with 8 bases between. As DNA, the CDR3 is TGTGCCAGCACGGCCGGGTATGGCTACACCTTC. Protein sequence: CASTAGYGYTF.

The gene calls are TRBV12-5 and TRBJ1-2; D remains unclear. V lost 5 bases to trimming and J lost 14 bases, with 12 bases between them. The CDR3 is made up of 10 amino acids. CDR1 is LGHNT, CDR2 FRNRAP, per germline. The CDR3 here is CASGTPGRTF. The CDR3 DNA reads TGTGCTAGTGGTACGCCCGGGAGAACCTTC.

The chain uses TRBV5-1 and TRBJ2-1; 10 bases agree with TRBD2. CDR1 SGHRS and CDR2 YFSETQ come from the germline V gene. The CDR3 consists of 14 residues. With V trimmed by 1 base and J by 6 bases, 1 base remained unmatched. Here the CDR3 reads CASSLTSGVNEQFF. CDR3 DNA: TGCGCCAGCAGCTTGACTAGCGGGGTCAATGAGCAGTTCTTC.

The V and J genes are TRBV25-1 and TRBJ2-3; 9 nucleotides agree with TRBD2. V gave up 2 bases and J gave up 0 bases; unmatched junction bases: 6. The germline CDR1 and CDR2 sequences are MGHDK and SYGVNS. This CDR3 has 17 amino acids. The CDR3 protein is CASSEGGAGGSTDTQYF. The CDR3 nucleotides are TGTGCCAGCAGTGAAGGCGGTGCGGGGGGGAGCACAGATACGCAGTATTTT.

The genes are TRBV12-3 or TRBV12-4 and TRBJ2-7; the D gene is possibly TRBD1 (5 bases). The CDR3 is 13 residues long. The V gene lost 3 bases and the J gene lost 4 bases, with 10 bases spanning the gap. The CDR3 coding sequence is TGTGCCAGCAGTTTCGGACAAAGATACGAGCAGTACTTC. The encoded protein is CASSFGQRYEQYF.